These 25 T cell receptor beta chains originate from one sample sequenced in a study of blood T cell repertoires in COVID-19. Data came from immunoSEQ multiplex PCR; TCRdb stores just in-frame clones and leaves some out. Here the sample spans a few hundred thousand clones, about 79% being singletons. Sequencing was performed on peripheral blood. These receptors were taken from a man aged 40-49 years who had recovered from COVID-19.

The rearrangement uses TRBV19 and TRBJ2-2; 13 bases line up with TRBD2. The germline CDR1 and CDR2 sequences are LNHDA and SQIVND (reference sequence). The CDR3 runs 15 residues. V trimming: 10 bases; J trimming: 2 bases; junction bases outside the gene matches: 4. CDR3 loop: CATRLAGGNTGELFF. The DNA of the CDR3 is TGTGCCACCAGACTAGCGGGGGGTAACACCGGGGAGCTGTTTTTT.

The V and J genes are TRBV10-3 and TRBJ1-1; a possible D gene is TRBD1 (6 bases). Germline lookup yields CDR1 ENHRY and CDR2 SYGVKD. V dropped 5 bases and J dropped 2 bases, with 12 bases sitting between them. The CDR3 is 14 residues long. DNA for the CDR3: TGTGCCATCAGTCCGGCAGGGGTTAACACTGAAGCTTTCTTT. Amino acids: CAISPAGVNTEAFF.

As DNA, the CDR3 is TGTGCCAGCAGCGAGGGGGCGTCGAGGGCTAATGAAAAACTGTTTTTT. Translation gives CASSEGASRANEKLFF. The genes are TRBV9 and TRBJ1-4; 7 bases fit TRBD1. The CDR3 sequence is 16 residues long. Losses at the gene ends were 3 bases for V and 3 bases for J; bases not matched to a gene: 8. CDR1 SGDLS and CDR2 YYNGEE come from the germline V gene.

The chain couples TRBV10-3 to TRBJ1-6, with D possibly matching TRBD1 (6 bases). The CDR3 covers 16 residues. Germline CDR1 and CDR2: ENHRY and SYGVKD. The V gene lost 4 bases and the J gene lost 0 bases, with 10 bases spanning the gap. CDR3 DNA sequence: TGTGCCATCAGTGTACAGGGCAGCTCCTATAATTCACCCCTCCACTTT. This translates into CAISVQGSSYNSPLHF.

The rearrangement joins TRBV13 to TRBJ2-7, with a possible D match to TRBD1 (6 bases). Germline lookup yields CDR1 PRHDT and CDR2 FYEKMQ (reference sequence). The CDR3 is 14 amino acids. Trimming took off 5 bases at V and 3 bases at J, with 14 bases between the two ends. CDR3 region: CASSTGQTGYEQYF. The CDR3 DNA is TGTGCCAGCAGCACCGGACAGACGGGCTACGAGCAGTACTTC.

This chain uses TRBV5-6 with TRBJ1-2, with 10 nucleotides matching TRBD1. CDR1 SGHDT and CDR2 YYEEEE come from the germline V gene. The CDR3 has 16 residues. With V trimmed by 4 bases and J by 1 base, 7 bases remained unmatched. CDR3 DNA sequence: TGTGCCAGCAGCCTGACAGGGGGCGCGAGTAACTATGGCTACACCTTC. Translated, it gives CASSLTGGASNYGYTF.

This clone came up once. This rearrangement joins TRBV7-2 to TRBJ2-5; D perhaps matches TRBD2 (5 bases). Trimming took 2 bases from V and 5 from J, leaving 15 bases between them. This CDR3 has 15 residues. Germline CDR1 reads SGHTA; CDR2 reads FQGNSA. The CDR3 DNA is TGTGCCAGCAGCTTAATCGGCCGGGGAAGCGAGACCCAGTACTTC. Its protein is CASSLIGRGSETQYF.

This clone was seen repeatedly, ten times or more. The chain recombines TRBV7-2 with TRBJ1-2; D remains ambiguous. This CDR3 comprises 15 residues. The V end was cut by 5 bases, the J end by 3 bases, with 16 bases between. The germline CDR1 and CDR2 sequences are SGHTA and FQGNSA. The CDR3 bases are TGTGCCAGCAGCCCTGAGGTGAGCGTCTACTATGGCTACACCTTC. Encoded protein: CASSPEVSVYYGYTF.

The chain couples TRBV6-6 to TRBJ1-4; TRBD1 matches 8 bases. J gave up 4 bases and V 5 bases, and 9 bases lay outside the gene matches. Germline V gives CDR1 MNHNY, CDR2 SVGAGI (reference sequence). The CDR3 consists of 16 residues. The CDR3 DNA follows: TGTGCCAGCAGTGCCCCCGACAGGGGACATAATGAAAAACTGTTTTTT. Translated: CASSAPDRGHNEKLFF.

The chain carries TRBV5-1 and TRBJ2-5; TRBD2 agrees at 9 bases. Germline lookup yields CDR1 SGHRS and CDR2 YFSETQ. The CDR3 is 17 amino acids. Trimming removed 0 bases from V and 1 base from J; junction bases left unmatched: 7. CDR3 sequence: CASSLVWGGRGQETQYF. The CDR3 coding sequence is TGCGCCAGCAGCTTGGTTTGGGGCGGGAGGGGCCAAGAGACCCAGTACTTC.

The chain uses TRBV3-1 (or the pseudogene TRBV3-2) and TRBJ1-2; possible D gene TRBD1, 5 bases. Deletions cut 0 bases from V and 4 bases from J, with 9 bases between. Per germline, CDR1 LGHDT and CDR2 YNNKEL (reference sequence). This CDR3 is built from 14 residues. The CDR3 nucleotides are TGTGCCAGCAGCCAAGATGCGGGGGGCTATGGCTACACCTTC. It codes for CASSQDAGGYGYTF.

V usage is TRBV10-1 and J usage is TRBJ2-7; TRBD1 is a possible D gene (6 bases). The CDR3 totals 16 residues. Germline V gene lookup returns CDR1 WNHNN and CDR2 SYGVQD (reference sequence). V dropped 3 bases and J dropped 3 bases, with 18 bases sitting between them. The CDR3 sequence: CASSDWDIKSDYEQYF. The CDR3, as DNA: TGCGCCAGCAGTGATTGGGACATCAAATCGGACTACGAGCAGTACTTC.

V is TRBV3-1 (or the pseudogene TRBV3-2) and J is TRBJ2-1; 10 nucleotides agree with TRBD2. The junction had 7 bases not matched to a gene; V was cut back by 0 bases and J by 8 bases. Germline loops: CDR1 LGHDT, CDR2 YNNKEL (reference sequence). The CDR3 length is 16 residues. The CDR3 is CASSQELAGVGDEQFF. CDR3 sequence (DNA): TGTGCCAGCAGCCAAGAGCTAGCGGGAGTCGGCGATGAGCAGTTCTTC.

The chain employs TRBV6-5 and TRBJ1-6, with a weak D call TRBD1 (5 bases). CDR3 length: 16 residues. From germline, CDR1 is MNHEY and CDR2 SVGAGI. Trimming removed 2 bases at V and 8 bases at J, with 16 bases between. This chain's CDR3 is CASSYRPQGSDSPLHF. In nucleotides, the CDR3 is TGTGCCAGCAGTTACCGCCCCCAGGGCAGCGATTCACCCCTCCACTTT.

J is TRBJ2-7 and V is TRBV7-9; D perhaps matches TRBD1 (5 bases). Germline V gene lookup returns CDR1 SEHNR and CDR2 FQNEAQ (reference sequence). V was clipped by 1 base and J by 3 bases, with 10 bases between them. The CDR3 sequence is 14 residues long. The CDR3 is CASSLVWTNYEQYF. In DNA form, the CDR3 reads TGTGCCAGCAGCTTAGTTTGGACAAACTACGAGCAGTACTTC.

The chain uses TRBV7-8 and TRBJ2-2, with 13 bases lining up with TRBD2. Trimming at V came to 5 bases and at J to 4 bases, leaving 13 bases not matched to a gene. This CDR3 is 19 amino acids long. Germline V gene sequence: CDR1 SGHVS, CDR2 FQNEAQ. This CDR3 is CASSPPRLAGGRGTGELFF. CDR3 nucleotides: TGTGCCAGCAGCCCTCCAAGACTAGCGGGGGGCCGTGGCACCGGGGAGCTGTTTTTT.

The chain recombines TRBV5-6 with TRBJ1-4; a weak D match, TRBD1 (6 bases). The CDR3 loop spans 14 amino acids. Germline loops: CDR1 SGHDT, CDR2 YYEEEE. V was cut by 2 bases and J by 7 bases, with 12 bases left in between. Written as DNA, the CDR3 is TGTGCCAGCAGCTTAGGGCAGGGGAGTGAAAAACTGTTTTTT. The encoded protein is CASSLGQGSEKLFF.

The chain combines TRBV6-5 with TRBJ1-2, with D possibly being TRBD1 (5 bases). Germline V CDR1 and CDR2: MNHEY, SVGAGI. Trimming left V 0 bases short and J 8 bases short, with 19 bases between. The length of the CDR3 is 16 residues. The CDR3: CASSYSKQVRVGGYTF. The CDR3 bases are TGTGCCAGCAGTTACTCGAAACAGGTCAGGGTAGGCGGCTACACCTTC.

Regarding this clone: This same CDR3 is encoded by further DNA sequences in the sample. This CDR3 reads CASSVGGGAYNEQFF. The CDR3 nucleotides are TGTGCCAGCAGCGTTGGAGGGGGGGCCTACAATGAGCAGTTCTTC. The V gene is TRBV9, the J gene TRBJ2-1, with D possibly matching TRBD2 (7 bases). The CDR3 is made up of 15 amino acids. Germline V gene sequence: CDR1 SGDLS, CDR2 YYNGEE. The V end lost 2 bases, the J end lost 2 bases, and 11 bases lay between the germline ends.

The V gene is TRBV29-1, the J gene TRBJ1-4; D not resolved. The ends were cut back, 1 base at V and 8 bases at J, with 17 bases in the middle. The CDR3 loop spans 15 amino acids. Germline V gene data show CDR1 as SQVTM and CDR2 as ANQGSEA. The CDR3 DNA follows: TGCAGCGTTGAAGGTAGAAACGGGAGGATCGAAAAACTGTTTTTT. This sequence encodes CSVEGRNGRIEKLFF.

The gene calls are TRBV5-1 and TRBJ2-5, with D possibly matching TRBD1 (6 bases). The ends were cut back, 2 bases at V and 3 bases at J, with 14 bases in the middle. The CDR3 runs 15 residues. CDR1 and CDR2 from the germline V gene are SGHRS and YFSETQ. For the CDR3, the DNA is TGCGCCAGCAGCTTTTACCCAGGGGCGGAAGAGACCCAGTACTTC. As protein: CASSFYPGAEETQYF.

The chain has TRBV11-2 and TRBJ1-1; perhaps TRBD1 as D (5 bases). Trimming stripped 2 bases from V and 8 bases from J, with 15 bases between. Germline CDR1 reads SGHAT; CDR2 reads FQNNGV. CDR3 length: 14 residues. The CDR3 loop reads CASSLMLVGPEAFF. CDR3 DNA sequence: TGTGCCAGCAGCTTAATGCTTGTGGGGCCAGAAGCTTTCTTT.

This clone was detected a few times. The chain carries TRBV11-3 and TRBJ1-1; D is possibly TRBD1 (5 bases). CDR3 length: 15 amino acids. CDR1 is SGHNT and CDR2 is YENEEA in the germline V gene. V was clipped by 1 base and J by 6 bases, with 15 bases between them. The CDR3 DNA reads as TGTGCCAGCAGCTTAGGGGGCAGAAATGAAGCTGAAGCTTTCTTT. This encodes CASSLGGRNEAEAFF.

Remarks on this clone: Germline is not matched at one junction end, which may reflect a read error. This rearrangement joins TRBV5-5 to TRBJ2-4, with 12 nucleotides matching TRBD1. Germline values: CDR1 SGHKS, CDR2 YYEKEE (reference sequence). The CDR3 extends over 14 amino acids. The CDR3 DNA reads as TGTGCCAGCAGCCACAGTTCCCGGGACAGGGGGCGGATTTTC. Its translation: CASSHSSRDRGRIF.

The V and J genes are TRBV11-3 and TRBJ1-1, with no clear D. The CDR3 runs to 13 residues. Trimming cost V 6 bases and J 5 bases, with 13 bases left between them. CDR1 and CDR2 (germline): SGHNT, YENEEA. The CDR3 DNA is TGTGCCAGCAGTCGTTTAGAGGGAACTGAAGCTTTCTTT. Amino acids: CASSRLEGTEAFF.